This record covers a single T cell receptor (beta chain). What this receptor recognizes is not known. No quality values exist for individual bases; no much larger clone is one base distant. The data stem from a study of cytomegalovirus exposure and HLA in healthy donors (dated by TCRdb to about 2017). In terms of the full investigation: According to an earlier analysis of several hundred of the donors, 150 million to 200 million T cells yielded approximately 120 million unique TCR beta sequences and less than 300 Gb of sequence data. Donor age, sex, ethnicity and CMV serostatus were compiled together with the repertoire data. An earlier analysis of 587 of the donors used high-throughput TCR beta sequencing to judge whether each TCR beta V gene segment behaved as functional or pseudogenic. The number of donors typed differed by locus, with about 629-630 for A, B, C, DRB1 and DQB1, 522 for DQA1, about 610 for DPA1, and 400 to 490 for DPB1. The study profiled the T cell repertoires of hundreds of subjects by immunosequencing and related them to cytomegalovirus serostatus. A later genetic analysis used genome-wide SNP genotypes for 398 of the 666 donors, treating that subset as a discovery cohort. Four to six DR-DQ haplotypes were handled as single units for association and clustering, since linkage in the cohort was strong. The study combined high-throughput TCR immunosequencing, statistical association of individual TCRs with disease status, and machine learning to predict cytomegalovirus infection status. HLA typing included class I and class II loci at four-digit resolution. Approximately 300 gigabases of sequencing data and tens of millions of unique TCR sequences were included in an early release covering about 700 HLA-typed donors. To study patterns of TCR occurrence, a later analysis re-analyzed previously published TCR beta repertoires from more than 550 donors and added high-resolution HLA genotyping. The study aimed to test whether cataloging public T cell receptors could reveal signatures of past pathogen exposure. In addition to the first cohort of roughly 670 subjects, a separate validation cohort of 130 or so different subjects was used. Every repertoire in the discovery cohort had been generated on one and the same sequencing platform. Rather than using new phenotypic data, the later analysis identified candidate immune exposures from TCR beta sequences and from how often those sequences occurred across donors. Among the roughly 430 genotyped donors, 81% belonged to the genetic ancestry cluster associated with self-reported Caucasian donors. Among about 390 genotyped donors of the cohort, an average of approximately 250,000 unique TCR beta nucleotide sequences were sequenced per donor, around 18% of them non-productive. Study-wide conclusions, independent of this receptor: HLA typing was unavailable for some donors at each locus, so association tests used only the typed subset. In this cohort, only TCR beta chains were sequenced, and detectable features were limited by the absence of alpha or paired-chain data. In a later analysis, TCR association rates were found to vary across HLA loci, with the most associated TCRs seen for DRB1 alleles and the fewest for HLA-C alleles. V-gene and J-gene trimming of TCR beta chains was associated with a missense DCLRE1C variant in a later genetic analysis, and the association was replicated in an independent cohort. Broadly in line with IMGT annotations, most TCR beta V segments showed up in productive rearrangements about 90% or about 30% of the time in an earlier analysis of around 550 of the donors. Compared with the approximately 670-donor mean, donors in an Asian-associated ancestry cluster had fewer N-insertions in productive TCRs, according to a later genetic analysis. Three of the identified cytomegalovirus-associated TCR beta chains were confirmed in vitro to be specific for cytomegalovirus antigens. A further reported finding was that TCR beta sequences accurately predicted the HLA-A and HLA-B alleles for most subjects in the first cohort. Linkage disequilibrium might explain the correlated functional status among segregating V segments, but an unknown experimental factor could not be excluded. A later analysis reported that several top co-occurrence clusters appeared linked to parvovirus B19, influenza, CMV and Epstein-Barr virus. The study listed approximately 150 TCR beta chains as associated with cytomegalovirus. When HLA alleles, especially DR and DQ, strongly co-occurred, attributing TCR associations to individual alleles was difficult. In a later analysis, HLA-associated TCR beta chains were found to be more clonally expanded and to have lower generation probabilities than equally common non-associated chains. It was suggested by the authors that the approach could potentially be generalized to other disease states and immunological phenotypes. Most TCR sequences were observed very rarely across donors, whereas some public TCRs were present in many individuals. A later analysis found that most CMV-associated TCR beta chains appeared HLA-restricted, with HLA associations seemingly driven largely by CMV exposure. In both the original and validation cohorts, the classifier was reported to diagnose cytomegalovirus status with high specificity and sensitivity. Roughly uniform sequencing depth across donors was assumed in presence/absence analyses, although this assumption may not hold. Because the 87-base-pair reads could not distinguish some IMGT-functional V segments, including TRBV6-2 and TRBV6-3, those segments were excluded. The sequencing pipeline was judged likely to have produced a cluster of highly shared sequence variants as a technical artifact. In a later analysis, around 17,000 TCR beta sequences were associated with specific HLA alleles at a false discovery rate of 0.05. Because counts were too low, some 17 rarely observed V segments, including chromosome 9 orphons, were left out of the earlier analysis of roughly 600 of the donors. The only immune exposure information available for the cohort was CMV serostatus.

Library creation used the immunoSEQ multiplex PCR assay. For the multiplex PCR, a mixture combining 60 forward primers for TCR Vbeta segments and 13 reverse primers for TCR Jbeta segments was used. The CDR3 region of rearranged TCR beta genes was amplified from genomic DNA with a multiplex PCR assay. The Illumina HiSeq System was used to sequence the amplified TCR beta libraries as 87-base-pair reads. The authors processed their data as follows. In a later analysis, 80 million or so unique TCR beta chains were counted across the 500 to 850 repertoires, and roughly 9.9 million of these chains were shared by at least two donors. Raw reads were error-corrected and collapsed into unique sequences by a nearest-neighbor algorithm in which closely related sequences were merged to remove PCR and sequencing errors. Alignment of CDR3 sequences to IMGT reference sequences was used to assign V, D and J gene segments. Each retained sequence needed at least a six-nucleotide match to both a V gene segment and a J gene segment. A rearrangement counted as productive if the CDR3 had no stop codons and remained in frame with V and J, and every other rearrangement counted as non-productive. Following IMGT convention, CDR3 was defined as the stretch from the second conserved V-encoded cysteine up to the conserved J-encoded phenylalanine. The earlier analysis of around 640 of the donors excluded sequences that lacked an unambiguous match to a single V gene segment. An earlier analysis of fewer than 750 of the donors classified V segments as functional when productive rearrangements were above 56.7% and as segregating when the standard deviation between donors was above 5%. To diagnose cytomegalovirus status from the catalog of TCR beta chain sequences, a statistical classification framework was built. V and J gene assignment, in a later analysis, came from comparing TCR nucleotide sequences with IMGT/GENE-DB human TR gene sequences. A later analysis assigned CDR3 sequences and most-parsimonious VDJ recombination scenarios with the TCRdist pipeline. A later analysis defined each TCR beta chain by its CDR3 amino acid sequence plus V-gene family, and excluded reads lacking a unique V-gene family. In a later analysis, 500 to 700 highly shared, low-generation-probability nucleotide sequences were removed to address suspected cross-contamination and a sequencing artifact. In a later analysis, a clonal expansion index was calculated for each public chain from normalized within-repertoire ranks of inferred template counts. Generation probabilities in a later analysis came from a VDJ recombination model fitted to out-of-frame rearrangements, and those results were checked against IGoR. In a later analysis, TCR-TCR, TCR-HLA and TCR-CMV co-occurrence was scored with hypergeometric tests, and a repertoire-size bias correction was applied to TCR pairs. To estimate false discovery rates, a later analysis permuted the HLA or CMV assignments 20 times. A later analysis grouped co-occurring TCRs with DBSCAN, adding TCRdist sequence similarity when clustering within HLA-allele-positive subsets. Repertoires with fewer than 30,000 or more than 120,000 public chains, plus five repertoires with anomalous nucleotide sharing, were excluded from co-occurrence clustering. Drawn from immuneACCESS, this table holds only the in-frame rearrangements with V and J called that TCRdb kept. Clones are partly lost; checked studies trace under half to an unresolved V gene and leave the rest unexplained. That table supplies the V and J calls and clone size; D and trimming were determined from the DNA. Here the sample has about 77,000 clones; 75% to 85% occur a single time. Clones ranked in the top ten supply 3.4% of the sample.

The cohort comprised 710 or so healthy bone marrow donors. Cohort members were all nominally healthy when sampled, although unrecorded immune exposures were likely present. The donor was CMV seronegative and was included in the group of 352 seronegative cohort members. Every donor gave a peripheral blood sample, and the peripheral blood mononuclear cells from that sample were used for TCR beta sequencing. Genomic DNA extraction from the blood cell samples was performed with the Qiagen DNeasy Blood Extraction Kit. The germline V gene gives CDR1 as MDHEN and CDR2 as SYDVKM. Including the terminal cysteine and phenylalanine, the CDR3 comprises 15 residues. The sequence is cut down to CDR3 DNA, 45 bases in frame from base 1. The germline ends are 14 bases apart after V is trimmed by 4 bases and J by 1 base.

The source of this sequence is a man aged 40-50 years in good health and CMV-seronegative. The sequence is built from TRBV28 and TRBJ2-7, with TRBD1 tentatively as D gene (5 bases match). The sequencing sample was made of PBMCs. In nucleotides, the sequence is TGTGCCAGCAGTTCGGTCCTCCAGGGTTCCTACGAGCAGTACTTC. Its amino acids are CASSSVLQGSYEQYF.